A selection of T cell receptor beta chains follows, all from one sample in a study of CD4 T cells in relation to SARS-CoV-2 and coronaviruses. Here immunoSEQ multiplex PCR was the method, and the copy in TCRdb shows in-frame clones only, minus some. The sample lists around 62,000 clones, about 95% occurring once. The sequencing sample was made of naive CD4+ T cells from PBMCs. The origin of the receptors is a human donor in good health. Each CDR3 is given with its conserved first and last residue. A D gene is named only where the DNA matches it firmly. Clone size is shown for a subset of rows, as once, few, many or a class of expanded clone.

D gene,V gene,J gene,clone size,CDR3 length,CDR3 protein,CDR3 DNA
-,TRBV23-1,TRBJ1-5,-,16,CASAVRGCGSNQPQHF,TGCGCCAGCGCCGTGAGGGGCTGCGGTAGCAATCAGCCCCAGCATTTT
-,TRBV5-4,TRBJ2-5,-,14,CASSLRDKKETQYF,TGTGCCAGCAGCCTACGGGACAAGAAAGAGACCCAGTACTTC
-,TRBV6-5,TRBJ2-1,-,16,CASSYRAGPSYNEQFF,TGTGCCAGCAGTTACCGTGCAGGACCATCCTACAATGAGCAGTTCTTC
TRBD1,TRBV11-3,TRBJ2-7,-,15,CASSPRTGPAYEQYF,TGTGCCAGCAGCCCGAGGACAGGGCCGGCCTACGAGCAGTACTTC
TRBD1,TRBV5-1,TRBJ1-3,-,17,CASSLGTGGRVGNTIYF,TGCGCCAGCAGCTTGGGAACAGGGGGCCGAGTCGGAAACACCATATATTTT
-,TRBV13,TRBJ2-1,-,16,CASSLGGLPSYNEQFF,TGTGCCAGCAGCTTAGGGGGACTGCCGTCCTACAATGAGCAGTTCTTC
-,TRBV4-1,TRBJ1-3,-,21,CASSQDTPQETYSDSGNTIYF,TGCGCCAGCAGCCAAGATACCCCCCAGGAGACATACAGTGACTCTGGAAACACCATATATTTT
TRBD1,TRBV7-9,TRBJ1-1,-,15,CASSRGGQWNTEAFF,TGTGCCAGCAGCCGAGGGGGACAGTGGAACACTGAAGCTTTCTTT
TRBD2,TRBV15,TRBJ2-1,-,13,CATSGERGNEQFF,TGTGCCACCTCGGGGGAGCGGGGGAATGAGCAGTTCTTC
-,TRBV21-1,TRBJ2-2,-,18,CASSKVASWPQHTGELFF,TGTGCCAGCAGCAAAGTTGCTAGCTGGCCTCAACACACCGGGGAGCTGTTTTTT
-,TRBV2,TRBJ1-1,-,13,CASSVQGITEAFF,TGTGCCAGCAGTGTGCAGGGAATCACTGAAGCTTTCTTT
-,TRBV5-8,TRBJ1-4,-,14,CASSKSATNEKLFF,TGTGCCAGCAGCAAGAGCGCAACTAATGAAAAACTGTTTTTT
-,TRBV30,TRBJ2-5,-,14,CAWGGALRGETQYF,TGTGCCTGGGGTGGGGCCCTAAGGGGAGAGACCCAGTACTTC
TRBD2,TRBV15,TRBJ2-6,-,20,CATSRDPLAGGPSGANVLTF,TGTGCCACCAGCAGAGATCCCCTAGCGGGAGGGCCCTCTGGGGCCAACGTCCTGACTTTC
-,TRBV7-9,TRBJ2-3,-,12,CASSPGEDTQYF,TGTGCCAGCAGCCCGGGAGAGGATACGCAGTATTTT
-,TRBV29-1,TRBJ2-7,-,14,CSVEESTGHYEQYF,TGCAGCGTTGAAGAGTCTACAGGGCACTACGAGCAGTACTTC
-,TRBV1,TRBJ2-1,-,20,CTSSKEVARLFESSYNEQFF,TGCACCAGCAGCAAAGAAGTAGCAAGGCTGTTCGAAAGCTCCTACAATGAGCAGTTCTTC
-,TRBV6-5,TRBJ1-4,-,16,CASSYSLGRVNEKLFF,TGTGCCAGCAGTTACTCGTTGGGCAGGGTTAATGAAAAACTGTTTTTT
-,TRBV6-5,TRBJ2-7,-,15,CASREGSTTGIRQYF,TGTGCCAGCAGGGAGGGTTCGACAACAGGGATTCGGCAGTACTTC
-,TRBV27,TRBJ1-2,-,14,CASSLSASVDGYTF,TGTGCCAGCAGTTTATCAGCCAGCGTAGATGGCTACACCTTC
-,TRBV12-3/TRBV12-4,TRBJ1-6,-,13,CASSLFSNSPLHF,TGTGCCAGCAGTTTATTCTCGAATTCACCCCTCCACTTT
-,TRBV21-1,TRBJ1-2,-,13,CASRVGAIYGYTF,TGTGCCAGCAGGGTCGGGGCGATCTATGGCTACACCTTC
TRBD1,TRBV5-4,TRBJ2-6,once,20,CASSSSAGTGHPSGANVLTF,TGTGCCAGCAGCTCTTCAGCGGGGACAGGGCATCCTTCTGGGGCCAACGTCCTGACTTTC
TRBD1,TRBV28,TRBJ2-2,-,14,CASSLDRVTGELFF,TGTGCCAGCAGTTTAGACAGGGTCACCGGGGAGCTGTTTTTT
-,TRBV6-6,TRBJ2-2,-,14,CASRGRANTGELFF,TGTGCCAGCAGAGGCAGGGCCAACACCGGGGAGCTGTTTTTT
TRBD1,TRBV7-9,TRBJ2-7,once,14,CASSGPGQGYEQYF,TGTGCCAGCAGCGGACCGGGACAGGGTTACGAGCAGTACTTC
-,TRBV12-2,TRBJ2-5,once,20,CASRLNQRSGQGLIQETQYF,TGTGCAAGTCGCTTAAACCAACGATCGGGTCAAGGATTAATACAAGAGACCCAGTACTTC
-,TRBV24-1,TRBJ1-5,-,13,CATRGQGDQPQHF,TGTGCCACCAGAGGACAAGGGGATCAGCCCCAGCATTTT
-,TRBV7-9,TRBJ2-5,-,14,CASSLAGGVETQYF,TGTGCCAGCAGCTTAGCAGGGGGGGTGGAGACCCAGTACTTC
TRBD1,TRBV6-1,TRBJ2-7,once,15,CASSEVGQGKGEQYF,TGTGCCAGCAGTGAGGTGGGACAGGGGAAGGGCGAGCAGTACTTC
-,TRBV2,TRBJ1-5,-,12,CASSAGNQPQHF,TGTGCCAGCAGTGCGGGGAATCAGCCCCAGCATTTT
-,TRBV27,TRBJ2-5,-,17,CASSPRTATRGRITQYF,TGTGCCAGCAGTCCACGGACAGCTACGAGAGGAAGGATTACCCAGTACTTC
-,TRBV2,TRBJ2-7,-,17,CASRGRGFELSTYEQYF,TGTGCCAGCAGGGGTAGGGGATTTGAACTTAGCACCTACGAGCAGTACTTC
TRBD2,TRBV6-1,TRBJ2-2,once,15,CASSDPGLASGELFF,TGTGCCAGCAGTGACCCGGGACTAGCGAGCGGGGAGCTGTTTTTT
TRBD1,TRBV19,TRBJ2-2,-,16,CASIREGQGAAGELFF,TGTGCCAGTATCCGTGAAGGACAGGGGGCTGCGGGGGAGCTGTTTTTT
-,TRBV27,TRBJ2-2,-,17,CASSLGPWTPNTGELFF,TGTGCCAGCAGTTTGGGGCCTTGGACGCCGAACACCGGGGAGCTGTTTTTT
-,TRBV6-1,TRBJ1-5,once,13,CASSEYNNQPQHF,TGTGCCAGCAGTGAGTATAACAATCAGCCCCAGCATTTT
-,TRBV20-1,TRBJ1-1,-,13,CSASGPPNTEAFF,TGCAGTGCTAGTGGACCACCGAACACTGAAGCTTTCTTT
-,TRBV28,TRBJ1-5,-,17,CASSLLGLGNSNQPQHF,TGTGCCAGCAGTTTATTAGGTTTGGGCAATAGCAATCAGCCCCAGCATTTT
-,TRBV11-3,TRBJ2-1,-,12,CASSKNLNEQFF,TGTGCCAGCAGCAAGAACCTGAATGAGCAGTTCTTC
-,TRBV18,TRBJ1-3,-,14,CASSPPSARDTIYF,TGTGCCAGCTCACCACCCAGCGCCCGGGACACCATATATTTT